This TCR beta chain was sequenced during a study of CD8+ T cells in alopecia areata (dated by TCRdb to 2017 to 2018). About the full investigation: To study T cell clonal expansion in alopecia areata, the researchers applied high-throughput TCRbeta sequencing to both the C3H/HeJ mouse model and human patients. Scalp tissue and sorted CD4+ and CD8+ peripheral blood T cells from patchy and totalis/universalis alopecia areata patients and from healthy controls were covered by human TCRbeta sequencing. Scalp clonality was compared among normal scalp (n=4), patchy alopecia areata scalp (n=8), and alopecia totalis/universalis scalp (n=8). RNA was obtained with the PAXgene miRNA kit for fixed scalp, the miRNeasy kit for PBMCs, and the RNeasy kit for mouse skin. immunoSEQ multiplex PCR using 35 Vbeta forward primers and 13 Jbeta reverse primers was used to amplify TCRbeta CDR3 regions.

Per the germline V gene, MGHRA is the CDR1 and YSYEKL is the CDR2. V drops 0 bases and J drops 6 bases, leaving 15 bases in between. The CDR3 goes from the cysteine to the phenylalanine over 15 residues. Only the CDR3 portion is preserved as DNA: 45 bases, with reading frame beginning at the first base. The library was prepared using the immunoSEQ multiplex PCR assay. For TCR sequencing, RNA was extracted from every sample and reverse transcribed into cDNA to serve as template. First-strand cDNA was synthesized with SuperScript III using a 2:1 mix of oligo-dT and random hexamers. A synthetic immune receptor repertoire was used to assess amplification bias, and residual bias was removed computationally. Per the original workflow: Raw reads were preprocessed to remove errors, and CDR3 was defined according to IMGT conventions as the region from the conserved cysteine to phenylalanine. Clonality was computed as 1 minus the Shannon entropy, with the entropy normalized by log2 of the number of productive unique TCRs. CD4 or CD8 identity of scalp clones was inferred by cross-referencing scalp TCRbeta sequences with sorted blood CD4 and CD8 repertoires. What TCRdb holds here is the immuneACCESS table cut down to in-frame rearrangements. Part of the clones is not present; checked against another copy, under half of the missing clones reflect an unresolved V gene, and the others are unexplained. V and J calls and clone size come straight from that table; D and trimming were deduced from the DNA. The sample yields about 200,000 clones; approximately 60% were counted once. Of the sample, roughly 5.3% falls within the top ten clones.

What the authors observed across the whole study: Higher clonality and more expanded CD8+ clones were observed in lesional scalp than in normal scalp, particularly in alopecia totalis/universalis, a finding suggestive of antigenic drive. Unlike mouse skin, where gammadelta T cells dominate, normal human skin contains resident alphabeta T cells that get sequenced too, which complicates analysis of the scalp TCR repertoire. TCR sequences shared between patients were less clear than in mice, possibly partly because of HLA diversity in the patient population.

PBMCs were separated by density centrifugation and stained for CD3, CD4 and CD8, after which CD4+ and CD8+ T cells were sorted on a FACSAria. Scalp biopsies and blood samples were obtained from unaffected controls. Comments on this clone: The antigen it binds to is not known. Qualities for individual bases were not recorded, and no much larger clone is one base off.

The chain uses TRBV4-1 and TRBJ2-7, with a tentative D gene TRBD2 over 6 matching bases. The origin of this receptor is a human donor in good health. The sequenced sample consisted of CD8+ T cells sorted from blood. The base sequence is TGCGCCAGCAGCCAAGATAGTTTGGGGGGAGGCGAGCAGTACTTC. Its protein is CASSQDSLGGGEQYF.